This T cell receptor beta chain was recovered during a study of early T cells in non-severe SARS-CoV-2 infection. Germline V gene data show CDR1 as MGHRA and CDR2 as YSYEKL. Trimming pared 1 base from V and 3 bases from J, leaving 13 bases between. This CDR3 spans 16 amino acids. TCRdb re-called the 5' RACE reads through MiXCR, storing one row per CDR3 protein. The sample shows approximately 76,000 distinct CDR3 sequences, 9% to 13% of them seen only once. The TCR comes from an adult who was a healthcare worker with PCR-confirmed SARS-CoV-2 infection or an uninfected control (not recorded which). The chain combines TRBV4-1 with TRBJ1-3; no definite D call. The source material was whole blood. CDR3 protein: CASSQVSSSFGNTIYF. The CDR3 DNA reads TGCGCCAGCAGCCAAGTCTCCTCGTCCTTTGGAAACACCATATATTTT.